This T cell receptor (beta chain) was documented in a study of blood T cell repertoires in COVID-19. Study in general: PBMCs, B-cell-depleted T cells, or T cells were the source of the cDNA or gDNA that made up the material.

The data were produced by immunoSEQ multiplex PCR, yet TCRdb's version contains in-frame clones alone and is incomplete. Found here are about 140,000 clones, 70% to 90% of them singletons; the top ten hold around 8.4%. Trimming pared 6 bases from V and 5 bases from J, leaving 5 bases between. The germline V gene encodes CDR1 SNHLY and CDR2 FYNNEI. The length of the CDR3 is 10 residues. The sample holds one count of this clone. This chain links TRBV2 with TRBJ2-7; no reliable D call. The material sequenced was peripheral blood. The receptor comes from an older woman with acute or convalescent COVID-19. The DNA of the CDR3 is TGTGCCAGCAGGGAGAACGAGCAGTACTTC. Encoded protein: CASRENEQYF.